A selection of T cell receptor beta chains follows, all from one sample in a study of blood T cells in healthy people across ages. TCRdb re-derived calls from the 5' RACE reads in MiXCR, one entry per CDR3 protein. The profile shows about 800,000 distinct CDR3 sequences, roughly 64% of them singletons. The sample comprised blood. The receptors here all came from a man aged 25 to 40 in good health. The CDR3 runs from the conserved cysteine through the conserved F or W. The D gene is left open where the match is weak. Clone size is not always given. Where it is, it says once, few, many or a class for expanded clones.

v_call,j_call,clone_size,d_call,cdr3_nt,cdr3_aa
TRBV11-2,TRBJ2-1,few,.,TGTGCCAGCAGCTTAGATGAGGGGGGGTATGAGCAGTTCTTC,CASSLDEGGYEQFF
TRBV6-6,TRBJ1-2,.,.,TGTGCCAGCAGTTTGTGGCCGCTAAGCGGTCATGGCTACACCTTC,CASSLWPLSGHGYTF
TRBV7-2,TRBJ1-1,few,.,TGTGCCAGCAGCTTAGATCACAGGGTGCGTGTAGCTTTCTTT,CASSLDHRVRVAFF
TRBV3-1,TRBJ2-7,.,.,TGTGCCAGCAGCCAAGGGCCGCACAACGAGCAGTACTTC,CASSQGPHNEQYF
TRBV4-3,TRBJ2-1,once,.,TGCGCCAGCAGCCCCGAACTGGGGGTCTCCTACAATGAGCAGTTCTTC,CASSPELGVSYNEQFF
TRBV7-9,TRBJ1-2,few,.,TGTGCCAGCAGCGCCCGACAGGCGGCCGGGGCCATAGGAGGCTACACCTTC,CASSARQAAGAIGGYTF
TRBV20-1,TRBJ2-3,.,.,TGCAGTGCCCTTAAGAGCCCCAACACAGATACGCAGTATTTT,CSALKSPNTDTQYF
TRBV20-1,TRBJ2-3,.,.,TGCAGTGCTAGAGATCATACAATGGGGGGCCCGACAGATACGCAGTATTTT,CSARDHTMGGPTDTQYF
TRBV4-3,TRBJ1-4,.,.,TGCGCCAGCAGCCAAGGCACAGGGAGTAATGAAAAACTGTTTTTT,CASSQGTGSNEKLFF
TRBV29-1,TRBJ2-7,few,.,TGCAGCGTTCTTACCGGGACAAACTACGAGCAGTACTTC,CSVLTGTNYEQYF
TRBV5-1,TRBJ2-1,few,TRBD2,TGCGCCAGCAGCGTTAGCGGGGGGGCCCTCTTAGATGAGCAGTTCTTC,CASSVSGGALLDEQFF
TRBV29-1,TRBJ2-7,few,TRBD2,TGCAGCGATCAGCGGGAGCGACTCTACGAGCAGTACTTC,CSDQRERLYEQYF
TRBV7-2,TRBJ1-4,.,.,TGTGCCAGCAGCTCTGCAGGGAATTGGGAAAAACTGTTTTTT,CASSSAGNWEKLFF
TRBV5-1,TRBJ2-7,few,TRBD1,TGCGCCAGCAGTGAACAGGGGCCCTACGAGCAGTACTTC,CASSEQGPYEQYF
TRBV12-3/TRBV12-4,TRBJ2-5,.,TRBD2,TGTGCCAGCAGTTTAGCGCTAGCGGGAGGGCCGAAGGCGACCCAGTACTTC,CASSLALAGGPKATQYF
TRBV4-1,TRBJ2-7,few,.,TGCGCCAGCAGCCAAGATTGGAACACCGCCAACGAGCAGTACTTC,CASSQDWNTANEQYF
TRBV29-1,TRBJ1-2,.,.,TGCAGCGTTGGAGAGAGTTTATCTAACTATGGCTACACCTTC,CSVGESLSNYGYTF
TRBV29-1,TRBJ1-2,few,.,TGCAGCGCCGGACACCTTTTGGGATACGGCTACACCTTC,CSAGHLLGYGYTF
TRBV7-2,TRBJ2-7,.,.,TGTGCCAGCAGCACCCTCACGGGGGCCATCTACGAGCAGTACTTC,CASSTLTGAIYEQYF
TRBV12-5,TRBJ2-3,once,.,TGTGCTAGTGGACCCAATCTCGGACTCAATACGCAGTATTTT,CASGPNLGLNTQYF
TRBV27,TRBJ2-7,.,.,TGTGCCAGCAGTTTATCGGGACTTACCTACGAGCAGTACTTC,CASSLSGLTYEQYF
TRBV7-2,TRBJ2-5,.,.,TGTGCCAGCAGCTTAGCGATGTCGCGGAACCAAGAGACCCAGTACTTC,CASSLAMSRNQETQYF
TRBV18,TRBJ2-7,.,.,TGTGCCAGCTCACCGCGCCCCCAGGCTTCTTCCTACGAGCAGTACTTC,CASSPRPQASSYEQYF
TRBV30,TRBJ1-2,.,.,TGTGCCTGGAGTGGACGGTTGCAGGATGGCTACACCTTC,CAWSGRLQDGYTF